This TCR beta chain emerged from a study of T cells in Graves' hyperthyroidism and ophthalmopathy (dated by TCRdb to the late 2010s). General notes on the study: Peripheral blood samples were taken at initial diagnosis, before any treatment was given. A discovery cohort of roughly 96 patients, 43 with Graves' ophthalmopathy and 55 to 60 with stable Graves' hyperthyroidism, was used to find distinguishing TCR V-J signatures. In addition, the study compared T-cell repertoires in thyroid tissue and in blood from six Graves' hyperthyroidism patients. The roughly 91 discovery patients were randomly divided into training and test sets at a 7:3 ratio. An independent validation cohort of fewer than 20 hyperthyroidism patients and about 16 patients who later progressed to ophthalmopathy tested prospective prediction of ophthalmopathy. Once sampling was done, hyperthyroidism patients were given methimazole at a starting dose of 30 mg daily, whereas ophthalmopathy patients were given high-dose intravenous methylprednisolone. The paper describes TCR Vbeta CDR3 sequencing of around 130 peripheral blood samples, made up of approximately 40 ophthalmopathy patients, roughly 72 hyperthyroidism patients and 17 progressor patients. The paper's findings and limits, for the study overall: In cross-validation, a model built on a 13 V-J signature told ophthalmopathy apart from stable hyperthyroidism with under 90% sensitivity and approximately 84% specificity, and in testing the same model reached 80%/75%. Most expanded thyroid clonotypes (frequency above 0.001) were also detected in blood, suggesting blood repertoires may reflect thyroid immune responses. During validation, the model predicted progression to ophthalmopathy a median of approximately six months ahead of onset, with almost 71% sensitivity and less than 85% specificity. Sample size was not statistically predetermined, and blinding of investigators to group allocation was not performed.

On this clonotype itself: The specificity of this receptor is unknown. Base qualities were left out, and no much larger clone turns up one base away.

Spanning cysteine to phenylalanine, the CDR3 consists of 14 amino acids. Of the read, only the CDR3 DNA is kept; its 42 bases are in frame from base 1. Reading the germline V gene (reference sequence) gives CDR1 SEHNR and CDR2 FQNEAQ. V lost 2 bases and J lost 1 base; the stretch between them is 6 bases long. Ophthalmopathy patients had moderately to severely active disease, with a Clinical Activity Score of 3 or more, a NOSPECS grade of 4 or more, and a disease duration of less than 3 months. Any patient with an uncontrolled infection, another autoimmune disease, pregnancy or lactation was excluded. Diagnoses relied on clinical symptoms, serum thyroxine and TRAb, thyroid ultrasound and orbital computed tomography. PBMCs were separated from under 12 ml of fresh peripheral blood using Ficoll-Paque density gradient centrifugation. Trizol reagent was used to extract total RNA, and RNA quality was then checked on an Agilent 2100 Bioanalyzer.

Amplification of TCR beta CDR3 regions was carried out from RNA transcripts. A first-round RT-PCR of the TCR CDR3 used the HTBI primer set with the Qiagen OneStep RT-PCR kit. Libraries were constructed in a second round of multiplex PCR, after which size selection and purification were performed. Paired-end sequencing of the libraries was performed with 100 bp reads on an Illumina HiSeq2000. The original pipeline was this. SOAPnuke was used to process the raw data, removing reads that contained adapters or uncalled bases, had a mean Phred below 15, or lacked an exact match to the constant primer or identifier. High-quality paired reads were merged with COPE v1.2.5, and unique nucleotide sequences were defined as clonotypes. MiTCR v1.1 was used to align clonotypes to the IMGT TRBV, TRBD and TRBJ reference segments. Only V-J combinations with frequency above 0.0001, covering 99% to 99.2% of repertoires, were analysed. A TCS score was defined as the ratio between F50 (clonal expansion) and ExV (chaos), using BLOSUM62-based TCRdist between CDR3 peptides within each V-J. Welch's t-statistics and random forest reduced fewer than 550 V-J features to about 13, which were used in a naive Bayes classifier (R e1071). The public reads were quality trimmed at Q25 with fastp and then assembled into clones with MiXCR by TCRdb, keeping productive beta chains. One record per CDR3 amino acid sequence lists the most common genes and DNA. These V and J calls rely on TCRdb rather than the paper's analysis. The sample table shows 250,000 to 400,000 distinct CDR3 sequences, and around 15% are seen once. The ten largest clones take up roughly 33% of the sample.

The chain is assembled from TRBV7-9 and TRBJ2-4; no D gene call is confident. The receptor's source is a woman in her thirties or forties with Graves' ophthalmopathy. Material: blood. The CDR3 region has the sequence CASSLSDAKNIQYF. In nucleotide form, the sequence is TGTGCCAGCAGCTTATCGGACGCCAAAAACATTCAGTACTTC.